These 19 T cell receptor beta chains originate from one sample sequenced in a study of blood T cell repertoires in COVID-19. Assay used: immunoSEQ multiplex PCR; TCRdb lists only in-frame clones, some missing. Here the sample spans 150,000 or so clones, around 87% being singletons. Sequenced material: peripheral blood. The receptors derive from an elderly man with acute or convalescent COVID-19.

The chain uses TRBV6-6 and TRBJ2-7, with 9 bases fitting TRBD1. V lost 4 bases, J lost 4 bases, and 8 bases stayed unmatched. Germline CDR1 is MNHNY and CDR2 is SVGAGI (reference sequence). This CDR3 has 15 amino acids. DNA of the CDR3: TGTGCCAGCAGTTCCCGGACAGGGGAAAAGTACGAGCAGTACTTC. This encodes CASSSRTGEKYEQYF.

The chain recombines TRBV18 with TRBJ2-7; tentative D call: TRBD1 (6 bases). This CDR3 contains 16 residues. CDR1 is KGHSH, CDR2 LQKENI, per germline. With 6 bases removed from V and 5 bases from J, the gap between germline ends came to 23 bases. The CDR3 loop reads CASSLVPGQLSNEQYF. The CDR3 region has the DNA TGTGCCAGCTCCCTAGTTCCGGGACAACTATCAAACGAGCAGTACTTC.

The CDR3 DNA is TGTGCCTGGAGTCCGGGAATCAAAAGCTCCTACGAGCAGTACTTC. This codes for CAWSPGIKSSYEQYF. The chain carries TRBV30 and TRBJ2-7; possible D gene TRBD2, 5 bases. The germline gives CDR1 GTSNPN, CDR2 SVGIG (reference sequence). With 2 bases removed from V and 0 bases from J, the gap between germline ends came to 14 bases. This CDR3 region has 15 residues.

This rearrangement joins TRBV29-1 to TRBJ2-5; D is possibly TRBD1 (6 bases). The CDR3 is 12 residues long. Trimming left V 6 bases short and J 3 bases short, with 11 bases between. In germline, CDR1 is SQVTM, CDR2 ANQGSEA. This CDR3 reads CSVDDRKETQYF. The CDR3 DNA is TGCAGCGTCGACGACAGGAAAGAGACCCAGTACTTC.

This chain connects TRBV5-1 to TRBJ1-6, with D perhaps TRBD1 (6 bases). The germline CDR1 and CDR2 sequences are SGHRS and YFSETQ. This CDR3 spans 17 amino acids. Trimming left V 4 bases short and J 5 bases short, with 19 bases between. The CDR3 DNA reads as TGCGCCAGCAGCAAACGAACCGCCTGGACAGATAATTCACCCCTCCACTTT. This sequence encodes CASSKRTAWTDNSPLHF.

This clone was seen just once. V is TRBV7-2 and J is TRBJ2-2; a weak D match, TRBD2 (6 bases). The CDR3 sequence is 16 residues long. Germline CDR1 SGHTA, CDR2 FQGNSA. V lost 2 bases to trimming and J lost 3 bases, with 13 bases between them. The CDR3 loop is CASSLTRGSHTGELFF. The CDR3 nucleotides read TGTGCCAGCAGCTTAACGCGGGGTTCCCACACCGGGGAGCTGTTTTTT.

This clone was seen just once. J is TRBJ2-5 and V is TRBV7-2, with D tentatively TRBD2 (6 bases). Germline V lookup: CDR1 SGHTA, CDR2 FQGNSA. The CDR3 runs to 14 residues. Trimming shortened V by 5 bases and J by 4 bases, and 14 bases separated the two germline ends. The CDR3 DNA reads TGTGCCAGCAGCCCCGGGACTGTAAGAGAGACCCAGTACTTC. It specifies CASSPGTVRETQYF.

Written as DNA, the CDR3 is TGCGCCAGCAGTGAGTCACAGGGGGAGAGCTCCCAGCATTTT. Encoded protein: CASSESQGESSQHF. This chain links TRBV10-2 with TRBJ1-5; TRBD1 agrees at 8 bases. Trimming cost V 0 bases and J 11 bases; bases outside gene matches: 6. The CDR3 runs to 14 residues. Looked up from germline, CDR1 is WSHSY and CDR2 is SAAADI.

The rearrangement joins TRBV19 to TRBJ2-2, with 9 bases that match TRBD2. The CDR3 loop spans 15 amino acids. From germline, CDR1 is LNHDA and CDR2 SQIVND (reference sequence). After removal of 3 bases from V and 2 bases from J, the junction contained 1 base not matched to a gene. The CDR3 reads CASSMTSGNTGELFF. CDR3 DNA: TGTGCCAGTAGTATGACTAGCGGCAACACCGGGGAGCTGTTTTTT.

The chain combines TRBV24-1 with TRBJ2-7; 11 positions agree with TRBD1. Germline CDR1 and CDR2: KGHDR and SFDVKD. CDR3 length equals 15 residues. Germline trimming cut 6 bases from V and 5 bases from J; bases unmatched to any gene: 8. The CDR3 region has the DNA TGTGCCACCAGTTCCCCGGGACAGGGGGTCCACGAGCAGTACTTC. Protein sequence: CATSSPGQGVHEQYF.

The rearrangement joins TRBV7-9 to TRBJ2-2; TRBD1 aligns across 8 bases. The ends lost 5 bases at V and 7 bases at J; junction bases unmatched: 9. The germline gives CDR1 SEHNR, CDR2 FQNEAQ (reference sequence). The CDR3 loop spans 15 amino acids. Written as DNA, the CDR3 is TGTGCCAGCAGCCCTCGACAGGGGAAGGGCGGGGAGCTGTTTTTT. The encoded protein is CASSPRQGKGGELFF.

CDR3 sequence: CASLRGGPNTQYF. CDR3 bases: TGTGCCAGCCTCAGAGGGGGTCCCAATACGCAGTATTTT. The rearrangement uses TRBV6-4 and TRBJ2-3, with a tentative D call TRBD1 (6 bases). CDR1 is MRHNA, CDR2 SNTAGT, per germline. Trimming removed 8 bases from V and 7 bases from J, with 16 bases in between. This CDR3 spans 13 amino acids.

This clone was picked up one time. This chain links TRBV6-1 with TRBJ1-6, with TRBD1 matching over 7 bases. This CDR3 region has 15 residues. V shed 3 bases, J shed 3 bases, and the junction held 2 bases outside the gene matches. Germline V gives CDR1 MNHNS, CDR2 SASEGT. The chain's CDR3 is CASSETGNYNSPLHF. The CDR3 bases are TGTGCCAGCAGTGAGACAGGGAACTATAATTCACCCCTCCACTTT.

The rearrangement joins TRBV6-5 to TRBJ2-2, with D possibly being TRBD1 (5 bases). This CDR3 comprises 14 residues. Germline assignment: CDR1 MNHEY and CDR2 SVGAGI. Trimming removed 7 bases at V and 2 bases at J, with 11 bases between. The CDR3 is CASKRQSNTGELFF. For the CDR3, the DNA is TGTGCCAGCAAGAGACAGTCAAACACCGGGGAGCTGTTTTTT.

The chain has TRBV5-1 and TRBJ2-3, with 9 bases fitting TRBD2. From germline, CDR1 is SGHRS and CDR2 YFSETQ. V trimming: 9 bases; J trimming: 5 bases; junction bases outside the gene matches: 10. The CDR3 is 14 amino acids. The CDR3: CATSIAGVGDTQYF. CDR3 nucleotide sequence: TGCGCCACCTCAATAGCGGGAGTAGGAGATACGCAGTATTTT.

The chain's CDR3 is CASSDLAGSRTQYF. In DNA, the CDR3 is TGCGCCAGCAGTGATCTAGCGGGATCGAGAACGCAGTATTTT. The V gene is TRBV10-1, the J gene TRBJ2-3; 9 bases agree with TRBD2. The ends lost 3 bases at V and 9 bases at J; junction bases unmatched: 7. Germline CDR1 WNHNN, CDR2 SYGVQD (reference sequence). This CDR3 has 14 residues.

V and J are TRBV28 and TRBJ1-6, with D tentatively TRBD1 (5 bases). CDR3 length: 17 residues. Trimming removed 2 bases at V and 2 bases at J, with 13 bases between. The germline gives CDR1 MDHEN, CDR2 SYDVKM. CDR3 protein: CASSLIRQLTYNSPLHF. The CDR3 DNA sequence: TGTGCCAGCAGTTTAATTAGACAGCTAACCTATAATTCACCCCTCCACTTT.

CDR3 in amino acids: CASSYPDLDNEQFF. The CDR3 DNA is TGTGCCAGCAGTTACCCAGACTTAGACAATGAGCAGTTCTTC. This rearrangement joins TRBV6-2 or TRBV6-3 to TRBJ2-1; no clear D. The CDR3 runs to 14 residues. In germline, CDR1 is MNHEY, CDR2 SVGEGT. V was shortened by 2 bases and J by 5 bases, with 10 bases between the two germline ends.

The rearrangement joins TRBV5-1 to TRBJ2-3; D is unclear. Germline assignment: CDR1 SGHRS and CDR2 YFSETQ. This CDR3 spans 14 amino acids. V lost 4 bases, J lost 6 bases, and 15 bases lay in between. Here the CDR3 reads CASSVFSSADTQYF. The CDR3 bases are TGCGCCAGCAGCGTGTTCTCCTCAGCGGATACGCAGTATTTT.